These 28 T cell receptor beta chains were all obtained from the same sample, sequenced in a study of T cell responses to AZD1222 COVID-19 vaccine. Some clones are missing from TCRdb's copy, which holds only in-frame ones; the method was immunoSEQ multiplex PCR. Among 100,000 or so clones, roughly 87% were seen once, and the ten largest hold 2.5% to 3%. The source was peripheral blood, collected on day 0 of AZD1222 vaccination. The receptors originated from an adult in good health.

The chain uses TRBV27 and TRBJ1-1; D gene unclear. Germline V CDR1 and CDR2: MNHEY, SMNVEV (reference sequence). V lost 0 bases and J lost 0, with 2 bases in between. This CDR3 region has 13 residues. In DNA form, the CDR3 reads TGTGCCAGCAGTTTATCATTGAACACTGAAGCTTTCTTT. Translated, it gives CASSLSLNTEAFF.

J is TRBJ1-1 and V is TRBV12-5; the D gene is possibly TRBD1 (5 bases). CDR1 LGHNT and CDR2 FRNRAP come from the germline V gene. This CDR3 is 14 amino acids long. V was pared by 2 bases and J by 6 bases, with 13 bases between. The CDR3 DNA is TGTGCTAGTGGTTTGCCCCCAGGGCGCCCTGAAGCTTTCTTT. Its translation: CASGLPPGRPEAFF.

V usage is TRBV12-3 or TRBV12-4 and J usage is TRBJ1-5; a weak D match, TRBD1 (5 bases). The CDR3 is 13 amino acids. The V and J ends lost 3 bases and 6 bases respectively, with 9 bases between them. CDR3 DNA sequence: TGTGCCAGCAGTTTGTTAGGGGCTCAGCCCCAGCATTTT. Protein sequence: CASSLLGAQPQHF.

CDR3 residues: CASSKTSGTEETQYF. The CDR3 bases are TGTGCCAGCAGCAAAACCTCCGGGACAGAAGAGACCCAGTACTTC. The chain carries TRBV7-3 and TRBJ2-5; 7 bases are a match to TRBD1. The V and J ends lost 5 bases and 3 bases, in that order; junction bases with no gene match: 9. The CDR3 loop spans 15 amino acids. The V gene's germline CDR1 is SGHTA and CDR2 FQGTGA.

This clone was seen once. The J gene is TRBJ2-1, the V gene TRBV11-2; TRBD1 matches 8 bases. In germline, CDR1 is SGHAT, CDR2 FQNNGV. J lost 4 bases, V lost 1 base, and 6 bases had no gene match. The CDR3 is made up of 16 amino acids. This chain's CDR3 is CASSLGLRGRYNEQFF. DNA of the CDR3: TGTGCCAGCAGCTTAGGGCTCAGGGGGCGATACAATGAGCAGTTCTTC.

The rearrangement uses TRBV2 and TRBJ1-3; D remains unclear. Deletions cut 5 bases from V and 8 bases from J, with 16 bases between. The CDR3 has 14 amino acids. Germline CDR1 and CDR2: SNHLY and FYNNEI. The CDR3 loop reads CASSQVGIRDTIYF. As DNA, the CDR3 is TGTGCCAGCAGTCAAGTAGGGATTAGGGACACCATATATTTT.

This chain links TRBV7-9 with TRBJ2-1; D not certain. Germline V lookup: CDR1 SEHNR, CDR2 FQNEAQ (reference sequence). The CDR3 is 12 residues long. V lost 5 bases and J 7 bases, leaving 9 bases between the germline ends. The DNA for the CDR3 is TGTGCCAGCAGCAATAACTGGAATGAGCAGTTCTTC. Translating gives CASSNNWNEQFF.

The sample holds one count of this clone. The rearrangement joins TRBV10-3 to TRBJ1-5; D gene ambiguous. The germline CDR1 and CDR2 sequences are ENHRY and SYGVKD. The CDR3 covers 15 residues. The V and J ends lost 0 bases and 5 bases respectively, with 11 bases between them. The chain's CDR3 is CAISESDGRDQPQHF. As DNA, the CDR3 is TGTGCCATCAGTGAGTCAGATGGGAGGGATCAGCCCCAGCATTTT.

The rearrangement uses TRBV10-3 and TRBJ1-5, with D perhaps matching TRBD1 (5 bases). CDR1 ENHRY and CDR2 SYGVKD come from the germline V gene. The CDR3 runs to 14 residues. Deletions cut 3 bases from V and 4 bases from J, with 10 bases between. CDR3 coding DNA: TGTGCCATCAGTGACCAGGACACTAATCAGCCCCAGCATTTT. Its protein product is CAISDQDTNQPQHF.

The J gene is TRBJ1-4, the V gene TRBV7-9; the D is unclear. The CDR3 has 14 amino acids. Trimming removed 6 bases at V and 5 bases at J, with 13 bases between. From germline, CDR1 is SEHNR and CDR2 FQNEAQ (reference sequence). CDR3 sequence reads: CASRTRAANEKLFF. The CDR3 nucleotides read TGTGCCAGCAGGACGAGGGCAGCGAATGAAAAACTGTTTTTT. The full variable domain, in which reference TRBV7-9 and TRBJ1-4 provide the parts outside the CDR3, is DTGVSQNPRHKITKRGQNVTFRCDPISEHNRLYWYRQTLGQGPEFLTYFQNEAQLEKSRLLSDRFSAERPKGSFSTLEIQRTEQGDSAMYLCASRTRAANEKLFFGSGTQLSVL.

This clone was recorded only once. This sequence joins TRBV27 and TRBJ2-1, with 10 positions matching TRBD1. Looked up from germline, CDR1 is MNHEY and CDR2 is SMNVEV (reference sequence). The CDR3 extends over 15 amino acids. V dropped 6 bases and J dropped 4; count of bases not matched to a gene: 6. DNA of the CDR3: TGTGCCAGCAGACCCGAGGGACAGGGGTACAATGAGCAGTTCTTC. This encodes CASRPEGQGYNEQFF.

The chain employs TRBV4-1 and TRBJ1-3; D gene unclear. The CDR3 is made up of 13 amino acids. Germline loops: CDR1 MGHRA, CDR2 YSYEKL. V gave up 2 bases and J gave up 8 bases, with 10 bases separating them. In DNA, the CDR3 is TGCGCCAGCAGCCAATTGGGGTTGGACACCATATATTTT. Translation: CASSQLGLDTIYF.

The chain combines TRBV5-6 with TRBJ2-2, with D perhaps matching TRBD2 (6 bases). The V gene lost 0 bases and the J gene lost 4 bases, with 10 bases spanning the gap. Looked up from germline, CDR1 is SGHDT and CDR2 is YYEEEE. CDR3 size: 15 residues. The CDR3 DNA reads TGTGCCAGCAGCTTGGCCGGGACTCTCACCGGGGAGCTGTTTTTT. This sequence encodes CASSLAGTLTGELFF.

Points on this clone: A junction boundary mismatches the germline segment, possibly from a read error. In nucleotides, the CDR3 is TGTGCCAGCCGCTTTGGGGGGGCTGACTACAATGAGCAGTTCTTC. As protein: CASRFGGADYNEQFF. This chain joins TRBV11-2 and TRBJ2-1, with D perhaps TRBD2 (7 bases). This CDR3 region has 15 residues. CDR1 is SGHAT and CDR2 is FQNNGV in the germline V gene.

This clone was observed a single time. V gene TRBV19 combines with J gene TRBJ2-4; 13 bases match TRBD2. The germline CDR1 and CDR2 sequences are LNHDA and SQIVND (reference sequence). After removal of 5 bases from V and 4 bases from J, the junction contained 8 bases not matched to a gene. There are 17 residues in the CDR3. The CDR3 here is CASSPGTSGAVKNIQYF. CDR3 DNA: TGTGCCAGTAGTCCCGGGACTAGCGGGGCAGTTAAAAACATTCAGTACTTC.

V gene TRBV7-2 combines with J gene TRBJ2-7; 8 positions match TRBD1. The V and J ends lost 4 bases and 9 bases, in that order; junction bases with no gene match: 8. Germline-derived CDR1 and CDR2 are SGHTA and FQGNSA. This CDR3 contains 13 residues. Here the CDR3 DNA reads TGTGCCAGCAGCTCCGGACAGGGAGGAAGGCAGTACTTC. Translated: CASSSGQGGRQYF. Full variable domain (remainder filled in from reference TRBV7-2 and TRBJ2-7): GAGVSQSPSNKVTEKGKDVELRCDPISGHTALYWYRQSLGQGLEFLIYFQGNSAPDKSGLPSDRFSAERTGGSVSTLTIQRTQQEDSAVYLCASSSGQGGRQYFGPGTRLTVT.

This clone was seen just once. The chain recombines TRBV3-1 (or the pseudogene TRBV3-2) with TRBJ1-5; maybe TRBD1 (5 bases). Trimming shortened V by 4 bases and J by 7 bases, and 20 bases separated the two germline ends. Germline V CDR1 and CDR2: LGHDT, YNNKEL (reference sequence). The CDR3 runs 16 residues. This chain's CDR3 is CASSRSGTGFEQPQHF. CDR3 coding DNA: TGTGCCAGCAGCCGGAGCGGGACGGGTTTCGAGCAGCCCCAGCATTTT.

This clone was counted once. This chain connects TRBV16 to TRBJ1-2; no definite D call. V dropped 4 bases and J dropped 4 bases, with 10 bases sitting between them. CDR3 length: 13 amino acids. Germline V gives CDR1 KGHSY, CDR2 FQNENV. DNA of the CDR3: TGTGCCAGCAGCCTGCTGGGTGGCTATGGCTACACCTTC. It codes for CASSLLGGYGYTF.

This clone occurred once. V usage is TRBV27 and J usage is TRBJ2-7, with 10 bases that match TRBD1. Per germline, CDR1 MNHEY and CDR2 SMNVEV (reference sequence). V gave up 5 bases and J gave up 0 bases; unmatched junction bases: 19. There are 20 residues in the CDR3. This CDR3 is CASSEKPPGQGTGYSYEQYF. The DNA for the CDR3 is TGTGCCAGCAGTGAAAAACCCCCGGGACAGGGGACGGGGTACTCCTACGAGCAGTACTTC.

This clone was seen more than once but under ten times. V is TRBV6-2 or TRBV6-3 and J is TRBJ2-3; 8 bases align to TRBD2. Germline lookup yields CDR1 MNHEY and CDR2 SVGEGT. The CDR3 length is 19 residues. V gave up 0 bases and J gave up 0 bases; unmatched junction bases: 11. CDR3 nucleotides: TGTGCCAGCAGTTACTCTATCGGGAGCGGGGGCCTGAGCACAGATACGCAGTATTTT. Residues: CASSYSIGSGGLSTDTQYF.

The chain employs TRBV4-1 and TRBJ2-2, with a weak D call TRBD2 (5 bases). Germline V lookup: CDR1 MGHRA, CDR2 YSYEKL. The CDR3 runs to 16 residues. V lost 4 bases and J 0 bases, leaving 12 bases between the germline ends. CDR3 sequence: CASSREGSANTGELFF. The CDR3 bases are TGCGCCAGCAGCCGCGAGGGCAGCGCGAACACCGGGGAGCTGTTTTTT.

The sample holds one count of this clone. The rearrangement links TRBV20-1 to TRBJ2-6, with D maybe TRBD2 (6 bases). The V end was cut by 3 bases, the J end by 0 bases, with 12 bases between. The CDR3 consists of 16 residues. CDR1 and CDR2 from the germline V gene are DFQATT and SNEGSKA (reference sequence). The CDR3 DNA reads TGCAGTGCTAGTGGGGGAGGAATCTCTGGGGCCAACGTCCTGACTTTC. Its translation is CSASGGGISGANVLTF.

The rearrangement uses TRBV7-9 and TRBJ1-2; TRBD1 matches 9 bases. This CDR3 region has 13 residues. From germline, CDR1 is SEHNR and CDR2 FQNEAQ (reference sequence). V shed 5 bases, J shed 6 bases, and the junction held 4 bases outside the gene matches. CDR3 nucleotides: TGTGCCAGCAGCCGGGACAGGGAGGATGGCTACACCTTC. Amino acid sequence: CASSRDREDGYTF.

The genes are TRBV6-5 and TRBJ1-1; weak D call: TRBD1 (6 bases). CDR3 length: 15 residues. Germline-derived CDR1 and CDR2 are MNHEY and SVGAGI. Trimming left V 0 bases short and J 6 bases short, with 14 bases between. Written as DNA, the CDR3 is TGTGCCAGCAGTTACTCTACAGGGACCTTCGCTGAAGCTTTCTTT. As protein: CASSYSTGTFAEAFF.

The rearrangement uses TRBV2 and TRBJ1-4, with D maybe TRBD1 (6 bases). Trimming cost V 4 bases and J 8 bases, with 17 bases left between them. The germline V gene has CDR1 SNHLY and CDR2 FYNNEI. The CDR3 has 15 amino acids. CDR3 protein: CASSVPGGEGEKLFF. CDR3 nucleotides: TGTGCCAGCAGTGTCCCCGGGGGCGAAGGCGAAAAACTGTTTTTT.

On this clone: Germline is not matched at one junction end, which may reflect a read error. The V call is TRBV5-1, the J call TRBJ1-5, with 10 bases identical to TRBD1. The CDR3 runs to 14 residues. CDR1 and CDR2 from the germline V gene are SGHRS and YFSETQ. CDR3 nucleotides: TGTGCCAGCAGCTTGGGACAGGGGCATCAGCCCCAGCATTTT. Protein: CASSLGQGHQPQHF. Using reference TRBV5-1 and TRBJ1-5 for the parts outside the CDR3, the full variable domain is KAGVTQTPRYLIKTRGQQVTLSCSPISGHRSVSWYQQTPGQGLQFLFEYFSETQRNKGNFPGRFSGRQFSNSRSEMNVSTLELGDSALYLCASSLGQGHQPQHFGDGTRLSIL.

A remark on this clone: At one end the junction does not follow the germline gene, possibly because of a read error. The chain uses TRBV7-7 and TRBJ2-1, with D possibly TRBD2 on 5 matching bases. The CDR3 covers 15 residues. The germline V gene has CDR1 SSHAT and CDR2 FNYEAQ (reference sequence). CDR3 sequence reads: CASSLGPSGINEQFF. In DNA form, the CDR3 reads TGTGCTAGCAGCTTAGGGCCAAGCGGAATCAATGAGCAGTTCTTC.

V is TRBV5-6 and J is TRBJ2-2; D unresolved. Trimming pared 1 base from V and 2 bases from J, leaving 12 bases between. CDR3 length: 16 amino acids. The V gene's germline CDR1 is SGHDT and CDR2 YYEEEE. The CDR3 protein is CASSLYPGINTGELFF. DNA for the CDR3: TGTGCCAGCAGCTTGTATCCCGGAATTAACACCGGGGAGCTGTTTTTT. The full variable domain, in which reference TRBV5-6 and TRBJ2-2 provide the parts outside the CDR3, is DAGVTQSPTHLIKTRGQQVTLRCSPKSGHDTVSWYQQALGQGPQFIFQYYEEEERQRGNFPDRFSGHQFPNYSSELNVNALLLGDSALYLCASSLYPGINTGELFFGEGSRLTVL.